This TCR beta chain was obtained from a study of chemoradiotherapy in HPV16-positive cancers (dated by TCRdb to the early 2020s). Notes on the research overall: Candidate HPV-specific T-cell clones and common TCR motifs were defined through functional T-cell assays on cells from a couple of HPV16-positive patients. Whether T-cell immunity against the HPV oncoproteins E6 and E7 changes during chemoradiotherapy and whether survival is affected by this immunity were examined in the study. Next, the candidate HPV-specific TCRs and motifs were followed in TCR repertoires from around 91 patients with HPV-related cancers. Here is what the overall study found, with its caveats: Expansion of candidate HPV-specific clones and E7-related TCR motifs was observed in the tumor microenvironment during treatment, whereas no such expansion was observed for non-HPV-specific T cells. The survival association was reported for HPV16-positive patients, and the functional definition of HPV-specific T cells was derived from only two HPV16-positive patients. Improved recurrence-free survival in HPV16-positive patients was associated with expansion of HPV-responsive T cells during chemoradiotherapy.

Libraries came from the immunoSEQ multiplex PCR assay. TCRdb provides this immuneACCESS table in a form limited to in-frame rearrangements. Some clones are lacking; in checked studies, under half of them reflect an unresolved V gene, and why the rest are absent is not known. The table for this sample lists more than 9,000 clones; around 91% of them were counted only once. The ten largest clones take up less than 3% of the sample. The CDR3 holds 16 amino acids from the cysteine to the phenylalanine. The entry retains the CDR3 DNA only, 48 bases that are in frame from base 1. The germline V gene (reference sequence) gives CDR1 as LNHDA and CDR2 as SQIVND. Trimming at the junction amounts to 3 bases on V and 7 bases on J, and the germline ends lie 22 bases apart. As to this clone: Its target antigen remains unknown. Base qualities were left out, and no much larger clone turns up one base away.

Repertoires were sampled repeatedly over the course of chemoradiotherapy, so clonal expansion could be followed in the tumor microenvironment. The TCR was taken from a human donor with HPV-associated anogenital cancer. The rearranged segments are TRBV19 and TRBJ2-7; the D region is possibly TRBD1 or TRBD2, each matching across 5 bases. The sample here was taken from a patient who underwent chemoradiotherapy. The sequenced DNA is TGTGCCAGTAGTATTTCCGCCCGAGACAGCGGATCGGAGCAGTACTTC. This is translated as CASSISARDSGSEQYF.